The present TCR beta chain was sequenced within a study of human T cells and chemical hapten exposure. Time point reported: patch test 2, 6 weeks after DPC sensitization. As for treatment: therapeutic diphenylcyclopropenone sensitization with weekly scalp DPC. This clonotype was seen a handful of times. There are 13 residues in the CDR3. Per germline, CDR1 MNHEY and CDR2 SMNVEV (reference sequence). V lost 6 bases and J lost 6, with 15 bases in between. TCRdb re-derived calls from the RACE reads in MiXCR, one entry per CDR3 protein. The top ten clones hold more than 5.5% of a sample with about 400,000 distinct CDR3 sequences, about 6.9% of them seen once.

The clonotype originates from a woman younger than 35 with alopecia areata. Some clones in this sample may be carry-over from other donors' samples. The V call is TRBV27, the J call TRBJ2-7; TRBD2 is a possible D gene (6 bases). The material was whole blood, obtained in connection with sensitization to the hapten diphenylcyclopropenone (DPC). This CDR3 is CASRIPGGLEQYF. The CDR3, as DNA: TGTGCCAGCAGAATACCCGGGGGTCTCGAGCAGTACTTC.